This T cell receptor beta chain was retrieved from a study of molecular identifiers for immune sequencing clone quantification. With listed TCR primers and previously described methods, bulk TCR libraries were prepared. TCRdb independently ran MiXCR on the PCR reads; one entry per CDR3 protein. The repertoire includes about 510,000 distinct CDR3 sequences, roughly 23% of them detected once, and 0.7% to 1% sits in the top ten. This clonotype was found many times. Between about 18,000 and 1,000,000 sorted cells, with 10%, 30% or 50% RNA, yielded naive CD8 libraries. CD8+CD4-CCR7+CD45RA+ sorting gave the naive CD8 T cells. From germline, CDR1 is DFQATT and CDR2 SNEGSKA (reference sequence). This CDR3 has 15 amino acids. Losses at the gene ends were 5 bases for V and 1 base for J; bases not matched to a gene: 9.

The V and J genes are TRBV20-1 and TRBJ2-3; 7 bases agree with TRBD2. The sequence came from a human donor in good health. Some libraries in this study had Jurkat cell RNA spiked in. Sequencing was done on a sample of naive CD8+ T cells from blood, with Jurkat cell RNA spiked in. Regarding subset: FACS-sorted CD8+CD4-CCR7+CD45RA+ naive T cells. CDR3 coding DNA: TGCAGTGCTCCCGGAGCGGGGTCGGGCACAGATACGCAGTATTTT. It codes for CSAPGAGSGTDTQYF.